This T cell receptor (beta chain) was identified in a study of control samples from healthy donors and cancer patients. The J segment lost 4 bases and the V segment lost 5 bases, leaving 3 bases of the junction unmatched. The length of the CDR3 is 14 residues. From germline, CDR1 is SNHLY and CDR2 FYNNEI. TCRdb's copy holds only in-frame clones and misses some; the assay was immunoSEQ multiplex PCR. This table has about 190,000 clones, about 91% appearing once. The TCR sequence derives from a young man in good health. The V and J genes are TRBV2 and TRBJ1-4; TRBD1 matches 8 bases. Sequenced input: blood. CDR3 sequence (DNA): TGTGCCAGCAGTAACAGGGGGAGTAATGAAAAACTGTTTTTT. Amino acids: CASSNRGSNEKLFF. Variable domain in full (rest from reference TRBV2 and TRBJ1-4): EPEVTQTPSHQVTQMGQEVILRCVPISNHLYFYWYRQILGQKVEFLVSFYNNEISEKSEIFDDQFSVERPDGSNFTLKIRSTKLEDSAMYFCASSNRGSNEKLFFGSGTQLSVL.